These T cell receptor beta chains were read from a single sample in a study of regulatory T cells in long-lasting Graves disease. MiXCR, run by TCRdb on the multiplex PCR reads, gives a single entry per CDR3 protein. The table lists about 220,000 distinct CDR3 sequences, roughly 20% of them singletons, with over 9.5% in the top ten. The sample was also linked to a second study, of T cells in Graves' hyperthyroidism and ophthalmopathy.

Sequencing used peripheral blood mononuclear cells (PBMCs), obtained at new diagnosis, from a patient treated with antithyroid drugs. The receptors shown here come from a young woman with Graves disease. CDR3s leave out the opening cysteine and the closing phenylalanine or tryptophan. Each record gives: V gene, D gene, CDR3 protein. D genes are given only for firm matches.

TRBV2 | . | ASRIRLNDEQF
TRBV25-1 | . | ASTTRDTGELF
TRBV2 | TRBD2 | ASSGLDETQY
TRBV18 | . | ASSPGVYNSPLH
TRBV19 | TRBD2 | ASKASGGGEQF
TRBV18 | . | ASSLQGSAGANVLT
TRBV18 | TRBD1 | ASSPTGGPYGYT
TRBV20-1 | . | SAEQNGTGELF
TRBV7-6 | . | ASSRDVSTEAF
TRBV11-2 | . | ASSLAFGPTQY
TRBV7-2 | . | ASSLGVLGGYEQY
TRBV19 | . | ASSKGDYNEQF